The 31 T cell receptor delta chains below were found in one sample sequenced in a study of γδ T cells in repeated Plasmodium falciparum infection. TCRdb reanalysed the multiplex PCR reads via CATT. The sample consists of 70,000 to 95,000 delta-chain clones, around 1.4% of them appearing once. Flow sorting of PBMC yielded separate Vgamma9/Vdelta2+ and Vdelta2-negative gammadelta T cell populations for bulk repertoire analysis. What was sequenced was gamma-delta T cells from blood. The receptors derive from a pool of human donors (malaria-infected and uninfected, not separated).

This clone was counted between two and nine times. The protein TCRdb gives is from a much larger clone and does not agree with this DNA's translation at residue 10, likely a read error; the protein shown here comes from the DNA. This chain uses TRDV1 with TRDJ1; D call uncertain. The J gene, absent from TCRdb, was called here by matching the DNA to germline. The ends were cut back, 0 bases at V and 0 bases at J, with 20 bases in the middle. Looked up from germline, CDR1 is TSWWSYY and CDR2 is QGS. This CDR3 is built from 19 residues. The CDR3, as DNA: TGTGCTCTTGGGGAACTAAAAAAAGCTAGGTCAACCTACACCGATAAACTCATCTTT. It translates to CALGELKKARSTYTDKLIF.

This clone came up a few times. TCRdb records a much larger clone's protein for this DNA, with a difference at residue 10 that likely arises from a read error; the protein given is the translation of the DNA. The genes are TRDV2 and TRDJ1; TRDD3 matches 10 bases. Here the J gene came from matching the DNA to germline, since TCRdb omits it. Unmatched junction bases numbered 21, after V lost 1 base and J lost 2 bases. This CDR3 region has 21 residues. CDR1 is GEAIGNYY, CDR2 EKD, per germline. This chain's CDR3 is CACDTLLGDAHGRAGTDKLIF. CDR3 in DNA: TGTGCCTGTGACACTTTACTGGGGGATGCGCATGGCAGGGCCGGAACCGATAAACTCATCTTT.

To note about this clone: A far larger clone is one base from this, pointing to a likely read error. The sample has other DNA sequences that encode this CDR3 too. The V and J genes are TRAV36/DV7 and TRDJ1, with no clear D. V was pared by 2 bases and J by 3 bases, with 17 bases between. The CDR3 spans 15 residues. Looked up from germline, CDR1 is VTNFRS and CDR2 is LTSSGIE (reference sequence). The CDR3 loop is CAVEDKSAGSDKLIF. The CDR3 DNA follows: TGTGCTGTGGAAGATAAGTCTGCAGGGTCCGATAAACTCATCTTT.

Turning to this clone: For this DNA, TCRdb reports the protein of a much larger clone, which diverges at residue 5, most likely from a read error; the protein presented here is translated directly from the DNA. The rearrangement uses TRDV2 and TRDJ1; 10 nucleotides align to TRDD3. The J gene was not available in TCRdb and was assigned here by matching the DNA to germline segments. Germline values: CDR1 GEAIGNYY, CDR2 EKD. V lost 3 bases, J lost 0 bases, and 9 bases stayed unmatched. The CDR3 sequence is 17 residues long. The CDR3 DNA sequence: TGTGCCTGTGACCCCGTCGGTACTGGGGGATACACCGATAAACTCATCTTT. Its protein product is CACDPVGTGGYTDKLIF.

As to this clone: TCRdb's entry gives the protein of a much larger clone, which mismatches this DNA's translation at residue 3, likely from a read error; the protein reported here is translated from the DNA. CDR3: CARHKRGYLPTDKLIF. The CDR3 coding sequence is TGTGCCCGTCACAAGCGGGGATACCTCCCTACCGATAAACTCATCTTT. The chain recombines TRDV2 with TRDJ1; 8 nucleotides agree with TRDD3. TCRdb is silent on the J gene; assignment here came from matching the DNA to germline. The CDR3 runs 16 residues. Trimming removed 9 bases from V and 2 bases from J; junction bases left unmatched: 16. CDR1 GEAIGNYY and CDR2 EKD come from the germline V gene.

Points on this clone: The protein recorded in TCRdb matches a much larger clone and deviates from this DNA's translation at residue 2, suggesting a read error; the protein here is obtained by translating the DNA. V and J are TRDV2 and TRDJ3, with D possibly being TRDD3 (5 bases). TCRdb does not report a J gene; here it was assigned by matching the DNA to germline references. The CDR3 runs to 16 residues. Germline CDR1 GEAIGNYY, CDR2 EKD. Written as DNA, the CDR3 is TGTTCCTGTGACACTGCGGGGGCCTGGGACACCCGACAGATGTTTTTC. Its protein is CSCDTAGAWDTRQMFF.

This clone was observed a few times. The chain couples TRDV1 to TRDJ1; the D gene could be TRDD2 or TRDD3 (5 bases each). The J gene comes from matching the DNA to germline here; TCRdb lacks it. Germline values: CDR1 TSWWSYY, CDR2 QGS. Trimming pared 0 bases from V and 0 bases from J, leaving 35 bases between. The CDR3 sequence is 24 residues long. This CDR3 reads CALGELEGSAYPQLRGPHTDKLIF. The CDR3 nucleotides read TGTGCTCTTGGGGAACTAGAGGGTTCGGCCTACCCCCAGCTACGGGGGCCACACACCGATAAACTCATCTTT.

The table lists this clone with a few counts. For this DNA, TCRdb reports the protein of a much larger clone, which diverges at residue 14, most likely from a read error; the protein presented here is translated directly from the DNA. The V gene is listed as TRDV1; no J gene was called; the table's D call TRDD3 went unverified against the DNA. In germline, CDR1 is TSWWSYY, CDR2 QGS. The CDR3 runs to 16 residues. The CDR3 coding sequence is TGTGCTCTTGGGGAAATGCCCATCCTGTACACCGATAAACGCATCTTT. Residues: CALGEMPILYTDKRIF.

To note about this clone: TCRdb's protein, taken from a much larger clone, differs from this DNA's translation at residue 15, likely owing to a read error; the protein displayed comes from the DNA. The chain has TRDV1 and TRDJ1, with 10 positions matching TRDD3. TCRdb does not report a J gene; here it was assigned by matching the DNA to germline references. CDR3 size: 24 residues. The germline V gene has CDR1 TSWWSYY and CDR2 QGS. Trimming removed 3 bases from V and 0 bases from J; junction bases left unmatched: 28. CDR3 bases: TGTGCTCTTGGGGAGATGGGCCTGCTCCCCGGGGGATACGCGCCCCCTTGGTACACCGATAAACTCATCTTT. This translates into CALGEMGLLPGGYAPPWYTDKLIF.

This clone was counted a few times. This DNA translates differently at residue 10 from the TCRdb protein, which is that of a much larger clone; a read error is likely, and the protein shown is the DNA's own translation. V gene TRDV3 combines with J gene TRDJ1, with 10 bases fitting TRDD3. J gave up 6 bases and V 3 bases, and 16 bases lay outside the gene matches. CDR3 length: 16 residues. Per germline, CDR1 TVYSNPD and CDR2 GDNSRS (reference sequence). DNA for the CDR3: TGTGCCTTGATCCGTCCGACTGGGGGATTGCCGAATAAACTCATCTTT. It codes for CALIRPTGGLPNKLIF.

This clone was seen only a few times. TCRdb's protein for this DNA is that of a much larger clone and differs from the translation at residue 13, likely a read error; the protein shown is the DNA translation. The V gene reported is TRDV2; the J gene is uncalled; the table's TRDD3 call for D was not verified on the DNA. This CDR3 is 15 amino acids long. CDR1 is GEAIGNYY, CDR2 EKD, per germline. The CDR3 DNA follows: TGTGCCTGTGACTGGGGGACCTGGGACACCCGACAGGTGTTTTTC. Protein: CACDWGTWDTRQVFF.

This clone came up many times. The sample has other DNA sequences that encode this CDR3 too. The chain is built from TRDV1 and TRDJ1; 7 bases match TRDD2. The V gene end was trimmed by 6 bases and the J gene end by 1 base; junction bases not matched to a gene: 11. The CDR3 is 16 amino acids. Germline V lookup: CDR1 TSWWSYY, CDR2 QGS. The CDR3 region is CALGYSYGYCTDKLIF. The CDR3 bases are TGTGCTCTTGGTTATTCCTACGGCTACTGCACCGATAAACTCATCTTT.

This clone showed up many times. A read error may explain this, as a much larger clone is one base away. This chain links TRDV1 with TRDJ1; the match to TRDD2 covers 9 bases. This CDR3 contains 31 residues. Trimming at V came to 1 base and at J to 0 bases, leaving 48 bases not matched to a gene. Looked up from germline, CDR1 is TSWWSYY and CDR2 is QGS. Written as DNA, the CDR3 is TGTGCTCTTGGGGAACATCGGGGCCTCCTTCCTTCCTACCTCCACACTTACCGACCCCTTTTGGTGAGGGGGTACACCGATAAACTCATCTTT. Translating gives CALGEHRGLLPSYLHTYRPLLVRGYTDKLIF.

To note about this clone: A read error may explain this, as a much larger clone is one base away. The genes are TRDV1 and TRDJ1; the D call may be TRDD2 or TRDD3 (6 bases each). V was trimmed by 0 bases and J by 3 bases, leaving 26 bases between them. This CDR3 is 20 amino acids long. Germline V gene data show CDR1 as TSWWSYY and CDR2 as QGS. CDR3 in DNA: TGTGCTCTTGGGGAACTAGCGCCTTCCGCGGGCGGAAGGGGATCCGATAAACTCATCTTT. This translates into CALGELAPSAGGRGSDKLIF.

Comments on this clone: With only one base between it and a far larger clone, this is likely a read error. The sample holds other DNA sequences that translate to the same CDR3. V usage is TRDV1 and J usage is TRDJ4, with TRDD3 matching over 13 bases. Germline V CDR1 and CDR2: TSWWSYY, QGS. The CDR3 has 22 amino acids. This chain's CDR3 is CALGELANFITGGYAPARPLIF. CDR3 bases: TGTGCTCTTGGGGAACTAGCCAATTTCATTACTGGGGGATACGCCCCGGCCAGGCCCCTGATCTTT.

Of note for this clone: The protein TCRdb lists belongs to a much larger clone and differs from this DNA's translation at residue 5, which points to a read error; the protein shown is made from the DNA. The chain recombines TRDV2 with TRDJ3; 7 nucleotides match TRDD3. The J gene was missing in TCRdb and was found by matching the end of the DNA to germline. CDR1 is GEAIGNYY and CDR2 is EKD in the germline V gene. CDR3 length: 16 amino acids. J was trimmed by 4 bases and V by 3 bases; bases with no gene match: 5. For the CDR3, the DNA is TGTGCCTGTGACGCCGTACTGGGGTGGGACACCCGACAGATGTTTTTC. Residues: CACDAVLGWDTRQMFF.

With regard to this clone: This probably arose from a read error, given a far larger clone one base away. The same CDR3 arises from other DNA sequences in this sample as well. The chain has TRDV2 and TRDJ1, with 10 bases identical to TRDD3. Here the J gene came from matching the DNA to germline, since TCRdb omits it. V shed 3 bases and J 5 bases; nucleotides not matched to a gene: 20. The CDR3 consists of 19 residues. Germline CDR1 and CDR2: GEAIGNYY and EKD. This chain's CDR3 is CACDPIRALGDRDDDKLIF. The CDR3 DNA follows: TGTGCCTGTGACCCCATCCGTGCGCTGGGGGATAGGGATGATGATAAACTCATCTTT.

In its sample, this clone was seen a few times. The protein TCRdb gives is from a much larger clone and does not agree with this DNA's translation at residue 8, likely a read error; the protein shown here comes from the DNA. The J gene is TRDJ1, the V gene TRDV3; no reliable D call. This CDR3 is built from 17 residues. V was clipped by 1 base and J by 0 bases, with 21 bases between them. Per germline, CDR1 TVYSNPD and CDR2 GDNSRS (reference sequence). CDR3 sequence reads: CAFTYLPREMYTDKLIF. CDR3 in DNA: TGTGCCTTTACATATCTCCCCCGGGAGATGTACACCGATAAACTCATCTTT.

This clone was observed a handful of times. A far larger clone is a single base away, which makes a read error likely. The identical CDR3 is also encoded by other nucleotide sequences in the sample. The V segment is TRDV1, and no J call was made. The CDR3 is made up of 15 amino acids. Germline V gene sequence: CDR1 TSWWSYY, CDR2 QGS. The DNA for the CDR3 is TGTGCTCTTGGGGGACGAAGGACAGAGGGACATAAACTCATCTTC. Its protein product is CALGGRRTEGHKLIF.

On this clone: The TCRdb protein, from a much larger clone, departs from this DNA's translation at residue 8, likely by read error; the protein shown derives from the DNA. The chain has TRDV1 and TRDJ1; the match to TRDD3 covers 11 bases. TCRdb carries no J gene annotation; the J gene was assigned here by matching the DNA with germline. The V and J ends lost 2 bases and 1 base, in that order; junction bases with no gene match: 15. The germline CDR1 and CDR2 sequences are TSWWSYY and QGS. CDR3 length equals 20 residues. In nucleotides, the CDR3 is TGTGCTCTTGGGGAATACCGTTCGGCTGGGGGATACCCAGGCACCGATAAACTCATCTTT. This encodes CALGEYRSAGGYPGTDKLIF.

This clone was seen a handful of times. For this DNA, TCRdb reports the protein of a much larger clone, which diverges at residue 7, most likely from a read error; the protein presented here is translated directly from the DNA. The rearrangement links TRDV2 to TRDJ1, with 10 bases that match TRDD3. The J gene, left out of TCRdb, was set here by checking the DNA against germline. V was clipped by 0 bases and J by 8 bases; unmatched bases: 29. CDR3 length equals 22 residues. Per the germline V gene, CDR1 is GEAIGNYY and CDR2 is EKD. The CDR3 DNA follows: TGTGCCTGTGACACCGTAAAACGGCCGTCAATGGGGGATACACGTCCTCATCCAAAACTCATCTTT. Translated, it gives CACDTVKRPSMGDTRPHPKLIF.

Worth noting for this clone: This is likely an artifact of a read error, given a far larger clone one base away. Other DNA sequences within the sample encode an identical CDR3. The V call is TRDV1, the J call TRDJ1, with TRDD3 identical over 10 bases. As TCRdb names no J gene, one was assigned here on the basis of a DNA match to germline. Germline V CDR1 and CDR2: TSWWSYY, QGS. V gave up 4 bases and J gave up 2 bases; unmatched junction bases: 22. CDR3 length: 21 amino acids. CDR3 DNA sequence: TGTGCTCTTGGGGCCCATTCCTACGTCGGTGGGGGATACTCAGAAACCGATAAACTCATCTTT. It is translated as CALGAHSYVGGGYSETDKLIF.

There are a few counts of this clone. TCRdb's protein for this DNA is that of a much larger clone and differs from the translation at residue 3, likely a read error; the protein shown is the DNA translation. The chain carries TRDV1 and TRDJ1, with 11 bases lining up with TRDD3. Germline values: CDR1 TSWWSYY, CDR2 QGS. The CDR3 runs 23 residues. Here the CDR3 DNA reads TGTGCTATTGGGGAACTACTTCGTCCTAGATTAAGCTGGGGGATACCGTACACCGATAAACTCATCTTT. It specifies CAIGELLRPRLSWGIPYTDKLIF.

This clone came up many times. The J gene is TRDJ1, the V gene TRDV1, with 9 bases that match TRDD3. V gave up 1 base and J gave up 8 bases; unmatched junction bases: 8. This CDR3 has 15 residues. CDR1 and CDR2 from the germline V gene are TSWWSYY and QGS. The CDR3 bases are TGTGCTCTTGGGGAACATTCTGGGGGATCATACAAACTCATCTTT. Its protein product is CALGEHSGGSYKLIF.

Details on this clone: The mismatch at residue 13 between this DNA's translation and the TCRdb protein of a much larger clone likely reflects a read error; the protein shown is translated from the DNA. The chain joins TRDV2 to TRDJ1; 8 nucleotides line up with TRDD3. Here the J gene was assigned by germline matching of the DNA, as TCRdb has none. Germline trimming cut 0 bases from V and 0 bases from J; bases unmatched to any gene: 17. This CDR3 region has 20 residues. Germline V lookup: CDR1 GEAIGNYY, CDR2 EKD. The CDR3 here is CACDTIRVMGDASYTDKLIF. DNA for the CDR3: TGTGCCTGTGACACCATACGGGTTATGGGGGATGCAAGTTACACCGATAAACTCATCTTT.

This clone turned up a few times. A single base is all that separates this from a far larger clone, so a read error is likely. Other nucleotide sequences in the sample specify the same CDR3. Here the CDR3 reads CACDTGLGLNRQLIF. CDR3 sequence (DNA): TGTGCCTGTGACACCGGCCTGGGCCTCAACCGACAACTCATCTTT. The chain employs TRDV2 and TRDJ1; D is perhaps TRDD3 (5 bases). Germline assignment: CDR1 GEAIGNYY and CDR2 EKD. CDR3 length: 15 amino acids. Between the trimmed V and J ends, which lost 0 bases and 9 bases, there was a span of 19 bases.

In this sample, this clone turned up a few times. The protein recorded in TCRdb matches a much larger clone and deviates from this DNA's translation at residue 17, suggesting a read error; the protein here is obtained by translating the DNA. The genes are TRDV2 and TRDJ1; 11 bases map to TRDD3. No J gene was available from TCRdb, and it was assigned here by a germline match of the DNA. From germline, CDR1 is GEAIGNYY and CDR2 EKD. The CDR3 loop spans 23 amino acids. With 0 bases clipped from V and 7 bases from J, the junction kept 30 bases outside the gene matches. In DNA form, the CDR3 reads TGTGCCTGTGACACCGCCCCAGCACGTGGAGTGGGGGATACGACCTACATACCTGGTAAACTCATCTTT. Translated: CACDTAPARGVGDTTYIPGKLIF.

This clone was counted at least ten times. TCRdb pairs this DNA with a much larger clone's protein that differs at residue 3, likely a read error; the protein shown was translated from the DNA. This chain connects TRDV2 to TRDJ3; 9 nucleotides agree with TRDD3. The length of the CDR3 is 17 residues. Germline-derived CDR1 and CDR2 are GEAIGNYY and EKD. As DNA, the CDR3 is TGTGCCCGTGACTCTACTGGGGGATCCTGGGACACCCGACAGATGTTTTTC. Amino acid sequence: CARDSTGGSWDTRQMFF.

This clone was counted ten times or more. J is TRDJ1 and V is TRDV1; 9 positions agree with TRDD3. The germline V gene has CDR1 TSWWSYY and CDR2 QGS. The CDR3 totals 18 residues. V was clipped by 4 bases and J by 0 bases; unmatched bases: 12. The CDR3 spells CALGAFPTAGGYTDKLIF. The CDR3 DNA follows: TGTGCTCTTGGGGCGTTTCCTACAGCTGGGGGATACACCGATAAACTCATCTTT.

This clone was counted many times. The chain uses TRDV2 and TRDJ1; 8 bases are a match to TRDD3. V shed 1 base, J shed 1 base, and the junction held 7 bases outside the gene matches. Per the germline V gene, CDR1 is GEAIGNYY and CDR2 is EKD. The CDR3 has 16 amino acids. The CDR3 sequence is CACDTLGIQVTDKLIF. CDR3 sequence (DNA): TGTGCCTGTGACACATTGGGGATACAAGTCACCGATAAACTCATCTTT.

This clone has more than one count but fewer than ten. The protein held in TCRdb is that of a much larger clone and does not match this DNA's translation at residue 4, likely because of a read error; the protein shown is translated from the DNA. V and J are TRDV2 and TRDJ1; no clear D gene. The J gene was missing in TCRdb and was found by matching the end of the DNA to germline. The CDR3 consists of 14 residues. CDR1 is GEAIGNYY, CDR2 EKD, per germline. CDR3 protein: CACATGGSSEKLIF. In DNA form, the CDR3 reads TGTGCCTGTGCCACCGGAGGGTCCTCAGAGAAACTCATCTTT.